Shown below are 18 T cell receptor beta chains from a single sample sequenced in a study of beta chain features in type 1 diabetes. Sequenced material consisted of expressed TCRB transcripts (all of the isolated RNA was reverse transcribed). Assay: immunoSEQ multiplex PCR; the TCRdb copy retains only in-frame clones and omits some. The table includes some 150,000 clones, 6.9% detected once. The sequencing sample was made of central memory CD4+ T cells from blood. Source of these receptors: a woman between 25 and 40 years old in good health.

In its sample, this clone was seen many times. V and J are TRBV30 and TRBJ2-5; D may be TRBD1 (7 bases). V dropped 4 bases and J dropped 2 bases, with 14 bases sitting between them. CDR1 and CDR2 from the germline V gene are GTSNPN and SVGIG (reference sequence). This CDR3 contains 14 residues. The CDR3: CAWTRDSGQETQYF. The DNA of the CDR3 is TGTGCCTGGACCCGGGACAGCGGGCAAGAGACCCAGTACTTC.

This clone came up many times. The chain links TRBV5-4 to TRBJ2-1, with TRBD2 matching over 9 bases. V lost 2 bases and J lost 9; bases outside the gene matches: 6. Per the germline V gene, CDR1 is SGHNT and CDR2 is YYREEE (reference sequence). The CDR3 sequence is 14 residues long. The CDR3 nucleotides read TGTGCCAGCAGCTTTCGTCTAGCGGGAAGTGAGCAGTTCTTC. Protein: CASSFRLAGSEQFF.

The rearrangement links TRBV28 to TRBJ2-2, with TRBD1 matching over 9 bases. CDR1 is MDHEN, CDR2 SYDVKM, per germline. The junction had 8 bases not matched to a gene; V was cut back by 6 bases and J by 6 bases. The CDR3 length is 15 residues. CDR3 nucleotides: TGTGCCAGCAGGGGGGACAGGGTGGGATCCGGGGAGCTGTTTTTT. It translates to CASRGDRVGSGELFF.

This clone was seen at least ten times. V usage is TRBV30 and J usage is TRBJ2-6; TRBD1 might be the D (6 bases). The CDR3 has 16 residues. Trimming removed 0 bases from V and 0 bases from J, with 9 bases in between. Germline V gene lookup returns CDR1 GTSNPN and CDR2 SVGIG (reference sequence). CDR3 sequence: CAWSVMDSSGANVLTF. The CDR3 bases are TGTGCCTGGAGTGTAATGGACAGCTCTGGGGCCAACGTCCTGACTTTC.

Ten or more counts support this clone. The V call is TRBV5-1, the J call TRBJ2-4, with 11 bases identical to TRBD2. Germline V CDR1 and CDR2: SGHRS, YFSETQ. CDR3 length equals 16 residues. Trimming cost V 2 bases and J 8 bases; bases outside gene matches: 9. Written as DNA, the CDR3 is TGCGCCAGCAGCTTAGGGACTAGCGGAAGTACTGACATTCAGTACTTC. This encodes CASSLGTSGSTDIQYF.

This sequence joins TRBV20-1 and TRBJ2-5; D possibly corresponds to TRBD2 (6 bases). The germline CDR1 and CDR2 sequences are DFQATT and SNEGSKA (reference sequence). The CDR3 loop spans 11 amino acids. The V and J ends lost 3 bases and 4 bases respectively, with 6 bases between them. CDR3 loop: CSASGRETQYF. The CDR3 coding sequence is TGCAGTGCTAGCGGGAGAGAGACCCAGTACTTC.

This clone was detected many times. The rearrangement links TRBV18 to TRBJ2-7; 12 bases match TRBD2. The CDR3 is 14 amino acids. V gave up 7 bases and J gave up 6 bases; unmatched junction bases: 7. CDR1 and CDR2 (germline): KGHSH, LQKENI. The chain's CDR3 is CASLPTSGSSEQYF. CDR3 in DNA: TGTGCCAGCTTACCGACTAGCGGGAGTAGCGAGCAGTACTTC.

This clone was counted only a few times. The chain carries TRBV5-1 and TRBJ2-5; 11 bases align to TRBD1. This CDR3 contains 15 residues. CDR1 is SGHRS and CDR2 is YFSETQ in the germline V gene. The ends lost 4 bases at V and 1 base at J; junction bases unmatched: 3. The chain's CDR3 is CASSDGTGGQETQYF. The DNA of the CDR3 is TGCGCCAGCAGCGATGGGACAGGGGGCCAAGAGACCCAGTACTTC. The whole variable domain, remainder taken from reference TRBV5-1 and TRBJ2-5, is KAGVTQTPRYLIKTRGQQVTLSCSPISGHRSVSWYQQTPGQGLQFLFEYFSETQRNKGNFPGRFSGRQFSNSRSEMNVSTLELGDSALYLCASSDGTGGQETQYFGPGTRLLVL.

This chain joins TRBV7-3 and TRBJ2-5, with 11 bases identical to TRBD1. The V gene end was trimmed by 4 bases and the J gene end by 6 bases; junction bases not matched to a gene: 4. Germline CDR1 reads SGHTA; CDR2 reads FQGTGA. The CDR3 length is 14 residues. The CDR3 protein is CASSSGQGAKTQYF. In DNA form, the CDR3 reads TGTGCCAGCAGCTCTGGACAGGGGGCAAAGACCCAGTACTTC.

The chain carries TRBV19 and TRBJ1-1; D not certain. Germline V lookup: CDR1 LNHDA, CDR2 SQIVND (reference sequence). The germline V and J ends were trimmed by 4 bases and 0 bases, with 12 bases remaining between them. This CDR3 contains 15 residues. CDR3 nucleotide sequence: TGTGCCAGTAGTAGGGAGACATCCATGAACACTGAAGCTTTCTTT. Its protein product is CASSRETSMNTEAFF.

In its sample, this clone was seen a few times. V and J are TRBV19 and TRBJ2-7, with 10 bases lining up with TRBD1. This CDR3 is 14 amino acids long. J lost 6 bases, V lost 5 bases, and 7 bases had no gene match. CDR1 is LNHDA, CDR2 SQIVND, per germline (reference sequence). CDR3 bases: TGTGCCAGTAGTGAGACAGGGGGCACGGGCGAGCAGTACTTC. Translation: CASSETGGTGEQYF.

V gene TRBV11-2 combines with J gene TRBJ1-4; 7 nucleotides align to TRBD1. The CDR3 consists of 17 residues. Germline V gene lookup returns CDR1 SGHAT and CDR2 FQNNGV. With 0 bases clipped from V and 3 bases from J, the junction kept 7 bases outside the gene matches. CDR3 residues: CASSLDRQGAANEKLFF. The CDR3 DNA sequence: TGTGCCAGCAGCTTAGACCGACAGGGAGCGGCTAATGAAAAACTGTTTTTT.

A few counts support this clone. The J gene is TRBJ2-2, the V gene TRBV29-1, with 8 bases that match TRBD1. With V trimmed by 7 bases and J by 1 base, 8 bases remained unmatched. This CDR3 is built from 15 residues. The germline V gene has CDR1 SQVTM and CDR2 ANQGSEA. The DNA of the CDR3 is TGCAGCGCAAAGACAGGGGCCGGGAACACCGGGGAGCTGTTTTTT. Its translation: CSAKTGAGNTGELFF.

This clone was observed a few times. The chain employs TRBV30 and TRBJ2-3; D is ambiguous. CDR1 and CDR2 (germline): GTSNPN, SVGIG (reference sequence). Trimming cost V 4 bases and J 8 bases, with 10 bases left between them. The CDR3 is 11 residues long. The CDR3 DNA reads as TGTGCCTGGAATCTAGGCGCTACGCAGTATTTT. It yields the protein CAWNLGATQYF.

The gene calls are TRBV4-2 and TRBJ2-3; TRBD1 matches at 8 bases. Germline CDR1 reads LGHNA; CDR2 reads YNFKEQ. The CDR3 loop spans 15 amino acids. Losses at the gene ends were 1 base for V and 0 bases for J; bases not matched to a gene: 0. CDR3 sequence (DNA): TGTGCCAGCAGCCAAGGGGACAGGAGCACAGATACGCAGTATTTT. It encodes CASSQGDRSTDTQYF.

This clone was seen only a few times. The V and J genes are TRBV7-9 and TRBJ2-5, with TRBD2 as a possible D gene (6 bases). Deletions cut 1 base from V and 9 bases from J, with 9 bases between. CDR1 SEHNR and CDR2 FQNEAQ come from the germline V gene (reference sequence). This CDR3 spans 12 amino acids. CDR3 sequence: CASSLGVAAQYF. The CDR3, as DNA: TGTGCCAGCAGCTTAGGAGTAGCGGCCCAGTACTTC.

This clone occurred a few times. DNA of the CDR3: TGTGCCAGCTCACCGCGCCAGGGGGGACCGACCGGGAGTGGTGAGCAGTTCTTC. It yields the protein CASSPRQGGPTGSGEQFF. The J gene is TRBJ2-1, the V gene TRBV18; D is perhaps TRBD1 (7 bases). The CDR3 runs 18 residues. Germline lookup yields CDR1 KGHSH and CDR2 LQKENI. V was trimmed by 3 bases and J by 9 bases, leaving 27 bases between them. Full variable domain (outside the CDR3, taken from reference TRBV18 and TRBJ2-1): NAGVMQNPRHLVRRRGQEARLRCSPMKGHSHVYWYRQLPEEGLKFMVYLQKENIIDESGMPKERFSAEFPKEGPSILRIQQVVRGDSAAYFCASSPRQGGPTGSGEQFFGPGTRLTVL.

This clone showed up just a few times. J is TRBJ2-7 and V is TRBV29-1; the match to TRBD2 covers 8 bases. The ends lost 3 bases at V and 1 base at J; junction bases unmatched: 5. The CDR3 is 14 residues long. The V gene's germline CDR1 is SQVTM and CDR2 ANQGSEA. The CDR3 DNA is TGCAGCGTTGACGGGGGGGCCGGTTCCTACGAGCAGTACTTC. Protein product: CSVDGGAGSYEQYF.